This entry is about one T cell receptor beta chain. The sample comes from a study of OX40 agonist ivuxolimab in advanced cancers. The wider study: Patients enrolled in dose escalation were diagnosed with hepatocellular carcinoma, melanoma, renal cell or head and neck cancer. Eligibility rules accepted prior anti-PD-1, anti-PD-L1 or anti-CTLA-4 therapy, and roughly 40% had some.

Sequenced by immunoSEQ multiplex PCR; TCRdb stores in-frame clones only, minus some. The table lists about 58,000 clones, more than 70% of them singletons, with about 1% in the top ten. CDR3 size: 15 residues. Germline assignment: CDR1 LNHDA and CDR2 SQIVND (reference sequence). The V end lost 6 bases, the J end lost 3 bases, and 14 bases lay between the germline ends. The starting material was CD4+ or CD8+ T cells sorted from blood, obtained in a trial of the OX40 agonist ivuxolimab. This clonotype originated in an adult with an advanced solid tumor such as melanoma, head and neck, liver or kidney cancer. The rearrangement joins TRBV19 to TRBJ2-2, with D tentatively TRBD2 (5 bases). DNA of the CDR3: TGTGCCAGTAGGGCGGCGGGCGCGGACACCGGGGAGCTGTTTTTT. Translating it yields CASRAAGADTGELFF.